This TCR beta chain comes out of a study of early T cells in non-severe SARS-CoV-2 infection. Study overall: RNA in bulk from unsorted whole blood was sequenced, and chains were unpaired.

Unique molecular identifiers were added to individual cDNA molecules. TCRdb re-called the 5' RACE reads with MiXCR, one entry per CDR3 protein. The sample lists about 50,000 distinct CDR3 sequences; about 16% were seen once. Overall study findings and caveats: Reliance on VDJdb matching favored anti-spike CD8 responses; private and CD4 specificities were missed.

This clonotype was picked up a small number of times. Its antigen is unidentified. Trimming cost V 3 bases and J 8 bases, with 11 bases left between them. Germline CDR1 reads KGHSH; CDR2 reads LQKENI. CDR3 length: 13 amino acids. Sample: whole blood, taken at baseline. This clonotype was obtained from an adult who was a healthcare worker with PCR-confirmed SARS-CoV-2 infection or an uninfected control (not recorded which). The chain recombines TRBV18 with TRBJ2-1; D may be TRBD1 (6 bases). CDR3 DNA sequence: TGTGCCAGCTCACCCGGGACATTCCATGAGCAGTTCTTC. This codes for CASSPGTFHEQFF. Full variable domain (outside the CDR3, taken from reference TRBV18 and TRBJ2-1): NAGVMQNPRHLVRRRGQEARLRCSPMKGHSHVYWYRQLPEEGLKFMVYLQKENIIDESGMPKERFSAEFPKEGPSILRIQQVVRGDSAAYFCASSPGTFHEQFFGPGTRLTVL.